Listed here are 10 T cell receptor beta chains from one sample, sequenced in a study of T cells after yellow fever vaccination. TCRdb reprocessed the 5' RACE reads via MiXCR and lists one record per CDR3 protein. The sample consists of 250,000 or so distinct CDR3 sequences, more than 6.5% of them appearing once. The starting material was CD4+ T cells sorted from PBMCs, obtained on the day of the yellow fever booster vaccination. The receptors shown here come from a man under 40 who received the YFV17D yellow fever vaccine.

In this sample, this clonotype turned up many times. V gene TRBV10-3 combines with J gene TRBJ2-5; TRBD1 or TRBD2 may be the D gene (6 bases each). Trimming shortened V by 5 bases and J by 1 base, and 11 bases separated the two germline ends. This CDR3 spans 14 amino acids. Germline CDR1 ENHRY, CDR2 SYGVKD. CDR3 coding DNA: TGTGCCATCAGTAACCCGGGGGCCCAAGAGACCCAGTACTTC. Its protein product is CAISNPGAQETQYF.

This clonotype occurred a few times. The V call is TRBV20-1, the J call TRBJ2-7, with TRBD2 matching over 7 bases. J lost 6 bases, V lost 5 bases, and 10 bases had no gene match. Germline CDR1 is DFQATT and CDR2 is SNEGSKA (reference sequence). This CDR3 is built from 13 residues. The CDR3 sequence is CSAHRTSELEQYF. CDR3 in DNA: TGCAGTGCTCACAGAACTAGCGAACTCGAGCAGTACTTC.

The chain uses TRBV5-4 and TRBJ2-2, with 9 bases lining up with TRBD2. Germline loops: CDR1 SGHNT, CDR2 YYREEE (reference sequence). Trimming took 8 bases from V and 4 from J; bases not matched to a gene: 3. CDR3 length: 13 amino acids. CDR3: CASSGSVTGELFF. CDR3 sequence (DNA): TGTGCCAGTAGCGGGAGTGTCACCGGGGAGCTGTTTTTT.

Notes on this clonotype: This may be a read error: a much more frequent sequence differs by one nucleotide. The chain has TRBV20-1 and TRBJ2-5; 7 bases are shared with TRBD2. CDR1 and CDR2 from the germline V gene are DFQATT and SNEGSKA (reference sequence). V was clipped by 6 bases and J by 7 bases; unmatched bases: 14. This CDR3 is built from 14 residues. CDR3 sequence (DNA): TGCAGTGCCCGAATAAGCGGGATTCGAGGGACCCAGTACTTC. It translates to CSARISGIRGTQYF.

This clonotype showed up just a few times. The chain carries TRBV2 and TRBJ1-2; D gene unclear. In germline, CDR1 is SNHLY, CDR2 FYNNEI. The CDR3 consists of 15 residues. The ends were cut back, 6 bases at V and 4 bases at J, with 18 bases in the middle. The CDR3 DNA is TGTGCCAGCAGAGTGGGCAGCAAACTAGGCTATGGCTACACCTTC. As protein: CASRVGSKLGYGYTF. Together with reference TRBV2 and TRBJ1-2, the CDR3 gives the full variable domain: EPEVTQTPSHQVTQMGQEVILRCVPISNHLYFYWYRQILGQKVEFLVSFYNNEISEKSEIFDDQFSVERPDGSNFTLKIRSTKLEDSAMYFCASRVGSKLGYGYTFGSGTRLTVV.

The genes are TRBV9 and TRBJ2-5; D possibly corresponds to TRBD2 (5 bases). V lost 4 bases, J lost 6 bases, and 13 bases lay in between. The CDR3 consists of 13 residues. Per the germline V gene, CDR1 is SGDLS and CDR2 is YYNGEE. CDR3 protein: CASSPRGSQTQYF. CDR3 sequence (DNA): TGTGCCAGCAGCCCCCGTGGGAGTCAGACCCAGTACTTC. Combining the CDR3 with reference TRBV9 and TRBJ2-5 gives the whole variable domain DSGVTQTPKHLITATGQRVTLRCSPRSGDLSVYWYQQSLDQGLQFLIQYYNGEERAKGNILERFSAQQFPDLHSELNLSSLELGDSALYFCASSPRGSQTQYFGPGTRLLVL.

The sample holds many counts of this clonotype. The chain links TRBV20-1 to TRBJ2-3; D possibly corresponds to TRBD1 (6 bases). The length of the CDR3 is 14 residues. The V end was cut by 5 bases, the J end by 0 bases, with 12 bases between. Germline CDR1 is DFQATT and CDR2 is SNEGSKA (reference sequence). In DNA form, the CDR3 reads TGCAGTGCTGGGGGCAGGACTAGCACAGATACGCAGTATTTT. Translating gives CSAGGRTSTDTQYF.

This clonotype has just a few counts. The CDR3 reads CASKRGGGTDTQYF. Here the CDR3 DNA reads TGTGCCAGCAAGCGGGGGGGCGGCACAGATACGCAGTATTTT. The rearrangement links TRBV6-2 or TRBV6-3 to TRBJ2-3, with 10 bases matching TRBD2. This CDR3 is built from 14 residues. CDR1 is MNHEY, CDR2 SVGEGT, per germline. The junction had 2 bases not matched to a gene; V was cut back by 7 bases and J by 1 base.

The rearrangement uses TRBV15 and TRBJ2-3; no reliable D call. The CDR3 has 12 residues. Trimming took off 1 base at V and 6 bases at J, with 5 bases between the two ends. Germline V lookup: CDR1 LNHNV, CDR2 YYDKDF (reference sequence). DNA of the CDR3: TGTGCCACCAGCAGAGCGAAGGATACGCAGTATTTT. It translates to CATSRAKDTQYF. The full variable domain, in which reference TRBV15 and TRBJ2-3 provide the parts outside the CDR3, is DAMVIQNPRYQVTQFGKPVTLSCSQTLNHNVMYWYQQKSSQAPKLLFHYYDKDFNNEADTPDNFQSRRPNTSFCFLDIRSPGLGDTAMYLCATSRAKDTQYFGPGTRLTVL.

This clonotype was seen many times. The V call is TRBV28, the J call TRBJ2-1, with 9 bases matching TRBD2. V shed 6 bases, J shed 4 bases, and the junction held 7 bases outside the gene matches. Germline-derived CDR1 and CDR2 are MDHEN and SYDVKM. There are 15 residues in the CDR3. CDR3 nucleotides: TGTGCCAGCAGCTTAGCGGGAGTGCGTTACAATGAGCAGTTCTTC. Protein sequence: CASSLAGVRYNEQFF.